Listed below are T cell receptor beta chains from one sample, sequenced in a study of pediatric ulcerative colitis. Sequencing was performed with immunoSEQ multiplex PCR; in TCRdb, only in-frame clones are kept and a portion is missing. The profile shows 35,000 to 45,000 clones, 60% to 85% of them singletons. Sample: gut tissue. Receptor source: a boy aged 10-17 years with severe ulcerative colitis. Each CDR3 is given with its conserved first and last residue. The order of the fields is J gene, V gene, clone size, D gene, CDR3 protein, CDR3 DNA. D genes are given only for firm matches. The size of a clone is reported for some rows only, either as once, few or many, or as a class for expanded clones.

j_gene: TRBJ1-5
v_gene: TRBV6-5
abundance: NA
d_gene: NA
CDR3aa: CASSTDSRNQPQHF
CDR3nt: TGTGCCAGCAGTACGGACAGCCGCAATCAGCCCCAGCATTTT

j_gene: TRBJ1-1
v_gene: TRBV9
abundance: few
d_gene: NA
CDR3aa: CASSSRGGANTEAFF
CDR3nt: TGTGCCAGCAGCTCCCGGGGAGGGGCGAACACTGAAGCTTTCTTT

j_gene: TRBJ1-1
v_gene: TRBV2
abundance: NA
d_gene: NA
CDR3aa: CASRLGLNTEAFF
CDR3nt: TGTGCCAGCAGGTTGGGCTTGAACACTGAAGCTTTCTTT

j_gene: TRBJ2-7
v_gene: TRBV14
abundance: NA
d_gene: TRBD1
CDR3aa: CASSRQGVTGELYF
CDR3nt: TGTGCCAGCAGCCGACAGGGGGTAACGGGAGAGCTGTACTTC

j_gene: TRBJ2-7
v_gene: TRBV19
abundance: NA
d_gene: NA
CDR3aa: CASSIRFSYEQYF
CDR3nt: TGTGCCAGTAGTATACGATTCTCCTACGAGCAGTACTTC

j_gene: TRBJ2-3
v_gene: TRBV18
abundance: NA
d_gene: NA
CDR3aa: CASSPAAVTDTQYF
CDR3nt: TGTGCCAGCTCACCCGCGGCAGTCACAGATACGCAGTATTTT

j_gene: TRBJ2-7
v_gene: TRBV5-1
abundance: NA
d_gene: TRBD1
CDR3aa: CASSLSTGEYYEQYF
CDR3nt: TGCGCCAGCAGCTTGTCGACAGGGGAGTACTACGAGCAGTACTTC

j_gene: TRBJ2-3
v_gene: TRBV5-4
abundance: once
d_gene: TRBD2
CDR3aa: CASSLGTSGDTQYF
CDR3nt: TGTGCCAGCAGCCTAGGGACTAGCGGGGATACGCAGTATTTT

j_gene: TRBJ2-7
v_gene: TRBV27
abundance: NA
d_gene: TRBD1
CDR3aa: CASSLGQDYEQYF
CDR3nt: TGTGCCAGCAGCCTGGGACAGGACTACGAGCAGTACTTC

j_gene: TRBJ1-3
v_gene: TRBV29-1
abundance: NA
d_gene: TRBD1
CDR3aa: CSVGDRAGNTIYF
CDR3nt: TGCAGCGTTGGGGACAGGGCTGGAAACACCATATATTTT

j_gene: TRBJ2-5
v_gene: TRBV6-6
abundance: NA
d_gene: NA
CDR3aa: CASSGQWGAPPETQYF
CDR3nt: TGTGCCAGCAGTGGCCAGTGGGGGGCCCCACCGGAGACCCAGTACTTC

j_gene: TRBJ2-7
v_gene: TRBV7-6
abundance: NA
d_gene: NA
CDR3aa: CASSFGQGLEQYF
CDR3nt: TGTGCCAGCAGCTTCGGCCAGGGGCTCGAGCAGTACTTC

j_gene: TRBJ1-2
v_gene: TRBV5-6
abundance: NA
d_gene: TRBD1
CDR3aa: CASNVRDRVHTF
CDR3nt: TGTGCCAGCAACGTAAGGGACAGGGTACACACCTTC

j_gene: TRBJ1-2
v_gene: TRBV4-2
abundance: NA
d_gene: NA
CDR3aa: CASSQVNTDGYTF
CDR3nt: TGTGCCAGCAGCCAAGTAAACACAGATGGCTACACCTTC